The source of this T cell receptor (beta chain) is a study of graft-versus-host responses after intestinal transplantation. Study-level information: All recipients were given anti-thymocyte globulin induction, and tacrolimus and steroids were then administered for 2 to 4 years.

Clones were read by immunoSEQ multiplex PCR, and TCRdb kept only the in-frame ones, dropping some. The sample holds around 110,000 clones, about nine tenths seen once. As concerns this clone: Its antigen is unknown.

General observations from the study: Some GvH clones appeared in ileal mucosa or blood before recipient bone marrow.

The junction had 6 bases not matched to a gene; V was cut back by 9 bases and J by 8 bases. CDR1 ENHRY and CDR2 SYGVKD come from the germline V gene. CDR3 length equals 14 residues. The chain joins TRBV10-3 to TRBJ2-1, with 14 bases identical to TRBD2. The receptor was isolated from a human donor who received an intestinal transplant. Sample: unstimulated CD4+ T cells sorted from spleen or lymph node cells, taken before intestinal transplant. The CDR3 is CAIGTSGRIDEQFF. DNA of the CDR3: TGTGCCATTGGGACTAGCGGGAGAATCGATGAGCAGTTCTTC.